Shown below are 5 T cell receptor beta chains from a single sample sequenced in a study of cytomegalovirus exposure and HLA in healthy donors. The study ran its PCR with 60 Vbeta and 13 Jbeta primers. Produced via immunoSEQ multiplex PCR; TCRdb's table is partial and in-frame only. The profile shows about 150,000 clones, approximately 84% of them singletons. The specimen was PBMCs. The receptor source for this set is a woman between 18 and 30 years old in good health and CMV-seronegative.

This rearrangement joins TRBV2 to TRBJ1-3; TRBD1 aligns across 7 bases. The CDR3 totals 20 residues. The trim removed 2 bases at V and 0 bases at J, leaving 16 bases unmatched. Germline V gene lookup returns CDR1 SNHLY and CDR2 FYNNEI. The DNA of the CDR3 is TGTGCCAGCAGTGAAATAGGGGGACAGTGGGACCTTGGCTCTGGAAACACCATATATTTT. It codes for CASSEIGGQWDLGSGNTIYF.

This clone was detected a few times. This rearrangement joins TRBV6-5 to TRBJ1-5; D possibly corresponds to TRBD1 (6 bases). V lost 4 bases and J 9 bases, leaving 13 bases between the germline ends. The V gene's germline CDR1 is MNHEY and CDR2 SVGAGI. This CDR3 has 13 residues. For the CDR3, the DNA is TGTGCCAGCAGTTCAGGGGCCGTTCGGCCCCAGCATTTT. It codes for CASSSGAVRPQHF.

The chain couples TRBV9 to TRBJ1-5; the match to TRBD1 covers 8 bases. The ends lost 3 bases at V and 0 bases at J; junction bases unmatched: 5. The CDR3 is 16 residues long. Germline values: CDR1 SGDLS, CDR2 YYNGEE. The DNA for the CDR3 is TGTGCCAGCAGCGCCGGACAGGGCCTTAGCAATCAGCCCCAGCATTTT. Protein: CASSAGQGLSNQPQHF.

J is TRBJ2-7 and V is TRBV6-6, with D possibly matching TRBD1 (5 bases). The germline V gene has CDR1 MNHNY and CDR2 SVGAGI (reference sequence). CDR3 length: 15 residues. Trimming cost V 6 bases and J 2 bases, with 17 bases left between them. CDR3: CASSLTPAGPYEQYF. Written as DNA, the CDR3 is TGTGCCAGCAGCCTAACCCCCGCAGGGCCCTACGAGCAGTACTTC.

The chain carries TRBV7-9 and TRBJ2-5; 9 nucleotides match TRBD2. After removal of 3 bases from V and 5 bases from J, the junction contained 13 bases not matched to a gene. CDR3 size: 17 residues. Per the germline V gene, CDR1 is SEHNR and CDR2 is FQNEAQ (reference sequence). The CDR3 loop is CASSLSRGGPLGETQYF. CDR3 DNA sequence: TGTGCCAGCAGCTTGTCGCGGGGGGGCCCATTAGGGGAGACCCAGTACTTC.